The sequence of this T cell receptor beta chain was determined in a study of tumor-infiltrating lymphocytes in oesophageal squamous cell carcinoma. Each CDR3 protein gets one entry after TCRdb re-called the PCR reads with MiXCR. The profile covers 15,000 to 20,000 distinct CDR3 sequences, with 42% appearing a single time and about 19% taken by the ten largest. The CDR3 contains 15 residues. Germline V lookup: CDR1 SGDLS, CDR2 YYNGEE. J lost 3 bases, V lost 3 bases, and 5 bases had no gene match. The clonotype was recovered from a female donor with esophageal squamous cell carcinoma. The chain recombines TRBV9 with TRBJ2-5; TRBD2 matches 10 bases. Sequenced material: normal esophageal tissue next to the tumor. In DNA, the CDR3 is TGTGCCAGCAGCGCAACCGGGACTAGCGAAGAGACCCAGTACTTC. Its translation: CASSATGTSEETQYF.